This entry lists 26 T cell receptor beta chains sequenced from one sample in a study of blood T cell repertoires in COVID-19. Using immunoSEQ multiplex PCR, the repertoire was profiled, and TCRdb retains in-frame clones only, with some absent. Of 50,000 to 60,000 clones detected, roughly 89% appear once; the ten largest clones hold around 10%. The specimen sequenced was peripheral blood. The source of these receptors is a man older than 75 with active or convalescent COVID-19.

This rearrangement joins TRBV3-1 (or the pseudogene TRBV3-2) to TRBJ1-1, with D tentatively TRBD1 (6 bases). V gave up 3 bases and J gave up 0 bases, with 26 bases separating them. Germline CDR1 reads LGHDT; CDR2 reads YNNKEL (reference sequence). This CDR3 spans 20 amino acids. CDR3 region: CASSHGTRGPLAHMNTEAFF. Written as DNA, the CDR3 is TGTGCCAGCAGCCATGGAACGCGGGGGCCCCTCGCCCACATGAACACTGAAGCTTTCTTT.

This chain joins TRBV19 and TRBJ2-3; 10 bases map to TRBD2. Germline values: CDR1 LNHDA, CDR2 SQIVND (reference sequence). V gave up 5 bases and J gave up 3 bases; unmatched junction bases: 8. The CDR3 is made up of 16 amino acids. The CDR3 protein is CASSLVAGGSTDTQYF. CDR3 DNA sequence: TGTGCCAGTAGTTTGGTAGCGGGAGGTTCTACAGATACGCAGTATTTT. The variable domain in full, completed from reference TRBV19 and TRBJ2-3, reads DGGITQSPKYLFRKEGQNVTLSCEQNLNHDAMYWYRQDPGQGLRLIYYSQIVNDFQKGDIAEGYSVSREKKESFPLTVTSAQKNPTAFYLCASSLVAGGSTDTQYFGPGTRLTVL.

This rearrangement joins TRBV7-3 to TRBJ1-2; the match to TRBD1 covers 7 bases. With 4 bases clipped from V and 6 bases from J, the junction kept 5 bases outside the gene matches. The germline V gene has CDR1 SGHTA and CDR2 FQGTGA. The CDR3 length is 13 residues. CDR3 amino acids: CASSSDRFDGYTF. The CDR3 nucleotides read TGTGCCAGCAGCTCGGACAGGTTCGATGGCTACACCTTC. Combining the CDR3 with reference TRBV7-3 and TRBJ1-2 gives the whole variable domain GAGVSQTPSNKVTEKGKYVELRCDPISGHTALYWYRQSLGQGPEFLIYFQGTGAADDSGLPNDRFFAVRPEGSVSTLKIQRTERGDSAVYLCASSSDRFDGYTFGSGTRLTVV.

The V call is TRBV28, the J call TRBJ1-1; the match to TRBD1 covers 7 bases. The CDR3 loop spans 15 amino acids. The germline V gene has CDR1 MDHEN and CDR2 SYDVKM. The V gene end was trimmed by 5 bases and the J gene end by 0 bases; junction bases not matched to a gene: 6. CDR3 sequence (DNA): TGTGCCAGCAGTCTACAGGGGAACTTGAACACTGAAGCTTTCTTT. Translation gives CASSLQGNLNTEAFF.

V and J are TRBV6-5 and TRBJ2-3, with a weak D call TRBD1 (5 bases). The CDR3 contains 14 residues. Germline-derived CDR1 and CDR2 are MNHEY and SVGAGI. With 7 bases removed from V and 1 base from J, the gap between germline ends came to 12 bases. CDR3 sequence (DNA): TGTGCCAGCAAACGGGTGGGGCGCACAGATACGCAGTATTTT. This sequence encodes CASKRVGRTDTQYF.

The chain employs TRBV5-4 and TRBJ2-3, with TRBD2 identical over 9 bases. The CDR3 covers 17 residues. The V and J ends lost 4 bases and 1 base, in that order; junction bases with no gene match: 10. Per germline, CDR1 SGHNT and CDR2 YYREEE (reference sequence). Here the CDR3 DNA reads TGTGCCAGCAGCCCCCTTCCAGCGGGGGGTGGCACAGATACGCAGTATTTT. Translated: CASSPLPAGGGTDTQYF.

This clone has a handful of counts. The CDR3 spells CATSVGTRGQPQHF. The CDR3 nucleotides read TGTGCCACCAGTGTTGGGACTCGGGGTCAGCCCCAGCATTTT. The gene calls are TRBV24-1 and TRBJ1-5; tentative D call: TRBD1 (5 bases). Germline V gene lookup returns CDR1 KGHDR and CDR2 SFDVKD. Trimming took 5 bases from V and 6 from J, leaving 13 bases between them. The CDR3 consists of 14 residues.

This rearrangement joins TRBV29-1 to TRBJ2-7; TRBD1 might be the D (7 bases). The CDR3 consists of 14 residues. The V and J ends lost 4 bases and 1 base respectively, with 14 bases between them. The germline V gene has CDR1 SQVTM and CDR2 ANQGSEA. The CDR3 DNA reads TGCAGCGTTGGGGAGGCAGGGGGGTCCTACGAGCAGTACTTC. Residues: CSVGEAGGSYEQYF.

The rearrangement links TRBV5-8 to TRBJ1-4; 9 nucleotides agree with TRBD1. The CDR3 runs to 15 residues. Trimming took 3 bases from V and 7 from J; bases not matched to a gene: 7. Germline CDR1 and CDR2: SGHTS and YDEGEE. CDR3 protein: CASSSLQGASEKLFF. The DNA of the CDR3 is TGTGCCAGCAGCTCCCTACAGGGGGCGTCTGAAAAACTGTTTTTT. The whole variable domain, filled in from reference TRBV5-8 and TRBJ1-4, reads EAGVTQSPTHLIKTRGQQATLRCSPISGHTSVYWYQQALGLGLQFLLWYDEGEERNRGNFPPRFSGRQFPNYSSELNVNALELEDSALYLCASSSLQGASEKLFFGSGTQLSVL.

CDR3 amino acids: CASSISSSTDTQYF. The CDR3 DNA sequence: TGTGCCAGTAGTATATCTAGCAGCACAGATACGCAGTATTTT. The gene calls are TRBV19 and TRBJ2-3, with TRBD2 as a possible D gene (5 bases). With 2 bases removed from V and 0 bases from J, the gap between germline ends came to 6 bases. CDR1 LNHDA and CDR2 SQIVND come from the germline V gene (reference sequence). CDR3 length equals 14 residues.

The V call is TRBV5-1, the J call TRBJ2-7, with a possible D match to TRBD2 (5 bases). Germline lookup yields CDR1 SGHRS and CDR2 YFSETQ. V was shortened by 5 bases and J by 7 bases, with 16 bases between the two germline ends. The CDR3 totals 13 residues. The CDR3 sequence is CASSRDYMGEQYF. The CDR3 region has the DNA TGCGCCAGCAGTCGCGACTATATGGGGGAGCAGTACTTC.

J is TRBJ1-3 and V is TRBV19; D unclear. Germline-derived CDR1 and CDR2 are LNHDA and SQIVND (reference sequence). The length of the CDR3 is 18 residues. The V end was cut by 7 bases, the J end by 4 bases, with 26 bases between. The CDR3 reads CASTPFPLGAAVGNTIYF. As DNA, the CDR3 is TGTGCCAGTACCCCTTTCCCGTTGGGCGCCGCCGTCGGAAACACCATATATTTT.

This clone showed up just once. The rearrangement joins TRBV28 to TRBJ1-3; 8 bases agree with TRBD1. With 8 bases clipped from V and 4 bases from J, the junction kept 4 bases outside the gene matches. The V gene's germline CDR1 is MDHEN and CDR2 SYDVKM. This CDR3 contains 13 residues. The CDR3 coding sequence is TGTGCCAGCCAGGGGGCGGCGGGAAACACCATATATTTT. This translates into CASQGAAGNTIYF.

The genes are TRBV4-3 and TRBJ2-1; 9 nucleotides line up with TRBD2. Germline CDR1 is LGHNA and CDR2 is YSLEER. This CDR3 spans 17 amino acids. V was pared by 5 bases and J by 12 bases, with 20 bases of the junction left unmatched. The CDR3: CASSSRAGGLRGFGQFF. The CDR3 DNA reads TGCGCCAGCAGCTCTCGAGCGGGGGGCCTCCGGGGATTTGGGCAGTTCTTC.

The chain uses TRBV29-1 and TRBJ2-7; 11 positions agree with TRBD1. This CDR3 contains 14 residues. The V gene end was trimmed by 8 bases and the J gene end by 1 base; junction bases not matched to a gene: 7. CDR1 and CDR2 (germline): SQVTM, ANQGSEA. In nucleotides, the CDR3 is TGCAGCACTTCGGGACAGGGGGGTTCCTACGAGCAGTACTTC. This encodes CSTSGQGGSYEQYF.

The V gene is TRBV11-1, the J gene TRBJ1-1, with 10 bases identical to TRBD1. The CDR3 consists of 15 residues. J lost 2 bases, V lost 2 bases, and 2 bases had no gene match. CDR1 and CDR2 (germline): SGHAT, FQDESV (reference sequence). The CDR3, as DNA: TGTGCCAGCAGCTTAATGACAGGGGGCAACACTGAAGCTTTCTTT. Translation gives CASSLMTGGNTEAFF.

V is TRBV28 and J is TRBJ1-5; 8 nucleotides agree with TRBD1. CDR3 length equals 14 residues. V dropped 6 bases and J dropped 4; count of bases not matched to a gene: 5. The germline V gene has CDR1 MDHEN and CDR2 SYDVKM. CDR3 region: CASRQGGRNQPQHF. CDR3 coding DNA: TGTGCCAGCAGACAGGGGGGGCGTAATCAGCCCCAGCATTTT. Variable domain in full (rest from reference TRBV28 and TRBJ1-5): DVKVTQSSRYLVKRTGEKVFLECVQDMDHENMFWYRQDPGLGLRLIYFSYDVKMKEKGDIPEGYSVSREKKERFSLILESASTNQTSMYLCASRQGGRNQPQHFGDGTRLSIL.

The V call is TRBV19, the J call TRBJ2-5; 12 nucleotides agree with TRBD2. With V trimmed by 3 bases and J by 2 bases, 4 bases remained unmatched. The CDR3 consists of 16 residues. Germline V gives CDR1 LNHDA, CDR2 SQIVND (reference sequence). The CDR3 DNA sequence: TGTGCCAGTAGTATCCTTCTAGCGGGAGGGCAAGAGACCCAGTACTTC. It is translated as CASSILLAGGQETQYF.

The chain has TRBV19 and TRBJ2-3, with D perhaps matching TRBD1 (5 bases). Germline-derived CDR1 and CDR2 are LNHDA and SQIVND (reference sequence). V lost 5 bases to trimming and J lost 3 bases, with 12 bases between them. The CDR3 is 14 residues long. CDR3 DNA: TGTGCCAGTAGTGTCGCAGGGTTAACAGATACGCAGTATTTT. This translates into CASSVAGLTDTQYF.

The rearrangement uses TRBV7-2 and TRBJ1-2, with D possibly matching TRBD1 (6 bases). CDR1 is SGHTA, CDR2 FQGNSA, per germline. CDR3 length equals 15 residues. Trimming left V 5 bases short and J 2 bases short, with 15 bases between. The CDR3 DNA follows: TGTGCCAGCAGCCCAGGTCCTACAGGGAACTATGGCTACACCTTC. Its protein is CASSPGPTGNYGYTF. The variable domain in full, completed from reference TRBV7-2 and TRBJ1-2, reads GAGVSQSPSNKVTEKGKDVELRCDPISGHTALYWYRQSLGQGLEFLIYFQGNSAPDKSGLPSDRFSAERTGGSVSTLTIQRTQQEDSAVYLCASSPGPTGNYGYTFGSGTRLTVV.

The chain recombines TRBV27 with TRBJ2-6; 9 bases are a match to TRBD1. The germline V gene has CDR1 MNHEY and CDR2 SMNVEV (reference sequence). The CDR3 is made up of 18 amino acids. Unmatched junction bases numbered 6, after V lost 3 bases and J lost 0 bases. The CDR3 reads CASSLTGGGTSGANVLTF. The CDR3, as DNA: TGTGCCAGCAGTTTGACAGGGGGAGGTACCTCTGGGGCCAACGTCCTGACTTTC.

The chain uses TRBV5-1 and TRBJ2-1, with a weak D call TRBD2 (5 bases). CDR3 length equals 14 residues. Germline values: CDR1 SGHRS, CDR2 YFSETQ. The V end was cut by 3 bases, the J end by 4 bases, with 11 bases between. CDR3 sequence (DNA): TGCGCCAGCAGCTCCCTAGGCGGGTACAATGAGCAGTTCTTC. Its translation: CASSSLGGYNEQFF.

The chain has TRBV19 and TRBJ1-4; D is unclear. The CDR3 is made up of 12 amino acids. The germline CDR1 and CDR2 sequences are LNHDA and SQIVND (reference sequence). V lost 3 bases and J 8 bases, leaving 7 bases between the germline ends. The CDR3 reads CASSIPEEKLFF. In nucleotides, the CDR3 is TGTGCCAGTAGTATCCCGGAGGAAAAACTGTTTTTT.

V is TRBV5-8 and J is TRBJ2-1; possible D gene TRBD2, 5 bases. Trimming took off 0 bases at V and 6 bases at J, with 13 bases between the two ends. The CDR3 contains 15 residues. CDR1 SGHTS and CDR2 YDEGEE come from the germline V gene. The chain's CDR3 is CASSLGSVRVNEQFF. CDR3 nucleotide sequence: TGTGCCAGCAGCTTGGGGTCGGTGAGGGTCAATGAGCAGTTCTTC.

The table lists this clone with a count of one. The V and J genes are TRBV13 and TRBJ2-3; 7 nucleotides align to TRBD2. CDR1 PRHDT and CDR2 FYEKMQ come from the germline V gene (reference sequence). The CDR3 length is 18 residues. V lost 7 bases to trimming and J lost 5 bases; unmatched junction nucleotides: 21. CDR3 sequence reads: CASTYPGSGGVFVDTQYF. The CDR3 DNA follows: TGTGCCAGCACCTACCCGGGCTCGGGGGGAGTTTTCGTAGATACGCAGTATTTT.

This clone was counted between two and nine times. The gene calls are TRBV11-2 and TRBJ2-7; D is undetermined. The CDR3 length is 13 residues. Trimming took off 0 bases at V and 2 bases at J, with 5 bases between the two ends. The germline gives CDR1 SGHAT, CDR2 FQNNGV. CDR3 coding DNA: TGTGCCAGCAGCTTAGATCTCCCCTACGAGCAGTACTTC. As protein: CASSLDLPYEQYF.